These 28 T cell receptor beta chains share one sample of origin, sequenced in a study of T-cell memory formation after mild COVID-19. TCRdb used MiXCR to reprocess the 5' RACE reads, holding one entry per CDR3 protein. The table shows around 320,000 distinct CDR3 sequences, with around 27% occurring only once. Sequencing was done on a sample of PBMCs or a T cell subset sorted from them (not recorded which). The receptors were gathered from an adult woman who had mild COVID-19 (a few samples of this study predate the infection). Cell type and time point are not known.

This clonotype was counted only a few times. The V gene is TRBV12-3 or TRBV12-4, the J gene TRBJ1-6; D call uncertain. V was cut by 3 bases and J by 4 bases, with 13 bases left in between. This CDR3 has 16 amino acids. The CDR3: CASSLGVMGYNSPLHF. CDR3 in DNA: TGTGCCAGCAGTTTGGGTGTAATGGGGTATAATTCACCCCTCCACTTT.

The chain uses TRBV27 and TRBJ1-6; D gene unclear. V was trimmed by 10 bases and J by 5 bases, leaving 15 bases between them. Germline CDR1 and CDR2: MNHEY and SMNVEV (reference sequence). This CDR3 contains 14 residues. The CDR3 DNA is TGTGCCACCGCGGTGGGTTTAGATAATTCACCCCTCCACTTT. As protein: CATAVGLDNSPLHF.

The CDR3 nucleotides are TGTGCCAGCAGCTTAAACGGGAATTCCTACGAGCAGTACTTC. It translates to CASSLNGNSYEQYF. The gene calls are TRBV7-3 and TRBJ2-7; TRBD2 might be the D (5 bases). CDR1 is SGHTA and CDR2 is FQGTGA in the germline V gene. The V and J ends lost 1 base and 1 base respectively, with 8 bases between them. The CDR3 is 14 amino acids.

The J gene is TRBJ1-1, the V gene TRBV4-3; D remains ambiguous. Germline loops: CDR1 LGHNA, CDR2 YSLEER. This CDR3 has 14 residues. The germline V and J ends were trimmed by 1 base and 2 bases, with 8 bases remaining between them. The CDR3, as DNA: TGCGCCAGCAGCCAAGGACACGACAACACTGAAGCTTTCTTT. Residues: CASSQGHDNTEAFF.

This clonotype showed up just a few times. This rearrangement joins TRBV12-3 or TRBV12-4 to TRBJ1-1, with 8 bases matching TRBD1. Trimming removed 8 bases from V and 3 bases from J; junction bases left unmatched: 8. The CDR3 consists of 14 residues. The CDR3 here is CASSLQGGYTEAFF. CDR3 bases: TGTGCCAGCTCCCTACAGGGGGGTTACACTGAAGCTTTCTTT.

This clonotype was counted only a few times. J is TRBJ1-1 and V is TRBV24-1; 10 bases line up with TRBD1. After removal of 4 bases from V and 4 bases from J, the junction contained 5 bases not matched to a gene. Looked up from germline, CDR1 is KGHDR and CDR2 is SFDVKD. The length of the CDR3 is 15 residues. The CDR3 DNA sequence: TGTGCCACCAGTGACACGGGACAGGGGTCCACTGAAGCTTTCTTT. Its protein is CATSDTGQGSTEAFF.

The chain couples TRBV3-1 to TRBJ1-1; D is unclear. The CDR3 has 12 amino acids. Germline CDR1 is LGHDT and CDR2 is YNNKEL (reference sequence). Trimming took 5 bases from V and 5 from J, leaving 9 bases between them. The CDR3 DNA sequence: TGTGCCAGCAGCGAACAGTTTACTGAAGCTTTCTTT. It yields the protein CASSEQFTEAFF.

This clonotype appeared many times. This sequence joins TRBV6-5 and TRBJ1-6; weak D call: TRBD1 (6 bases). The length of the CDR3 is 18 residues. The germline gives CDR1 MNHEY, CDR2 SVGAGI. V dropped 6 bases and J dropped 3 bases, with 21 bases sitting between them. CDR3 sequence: CASSPTTTGWGYNSPLHF. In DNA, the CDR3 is TGTGCCAGCAGCCCAACCACAACAGGGTGGGGCTATAATTCACCCCTCCACTTT.

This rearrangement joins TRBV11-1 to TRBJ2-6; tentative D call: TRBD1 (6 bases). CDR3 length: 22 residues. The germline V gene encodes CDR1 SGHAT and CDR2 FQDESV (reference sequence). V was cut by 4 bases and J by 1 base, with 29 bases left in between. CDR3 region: CASSSILGDRRRSDSGANVLTF. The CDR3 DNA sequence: TGTGCCAGCAGCTCGATTCTTGGAGACAGGCGTAGGTCCGATTCTGGGGCCAACGTCCTGACTTTC.

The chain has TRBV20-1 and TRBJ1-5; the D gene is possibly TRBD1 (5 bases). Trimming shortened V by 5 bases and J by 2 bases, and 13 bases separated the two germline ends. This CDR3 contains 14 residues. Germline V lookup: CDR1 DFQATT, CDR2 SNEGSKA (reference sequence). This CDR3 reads CSARRARGNQPQHF. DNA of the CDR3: TGCAGTGCTCGCAGGGCGAGAGGCAATCAGCCCCAGCATTTT.

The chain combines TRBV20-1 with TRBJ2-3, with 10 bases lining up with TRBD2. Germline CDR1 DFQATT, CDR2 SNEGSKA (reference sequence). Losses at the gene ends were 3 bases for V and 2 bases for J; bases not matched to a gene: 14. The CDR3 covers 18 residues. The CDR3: CSASRLAGAIILTDTQYF. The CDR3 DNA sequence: TGCAGTGCTAGCCGGCTAGCGGGGGCCATAATCCTCACAGATACGCAGTATTTT.

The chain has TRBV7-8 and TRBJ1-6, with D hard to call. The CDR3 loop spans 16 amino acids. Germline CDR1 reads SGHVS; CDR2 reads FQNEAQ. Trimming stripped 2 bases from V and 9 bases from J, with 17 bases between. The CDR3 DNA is TGTGCCAGCAGCTTATTAGGTCCAGGAGAGGGTTCACCCCTCCACTTT. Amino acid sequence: CASSLLGPGEGSPLHF.

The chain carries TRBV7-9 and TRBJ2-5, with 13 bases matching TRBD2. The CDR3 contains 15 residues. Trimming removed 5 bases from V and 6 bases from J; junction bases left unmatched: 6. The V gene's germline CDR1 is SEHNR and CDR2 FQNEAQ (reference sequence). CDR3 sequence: CASSQGTSGDKTQYF. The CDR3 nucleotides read TGTGCCAGCAGCCAAGGGACTAGCGGGGACAAGACCCAGTACTTC.

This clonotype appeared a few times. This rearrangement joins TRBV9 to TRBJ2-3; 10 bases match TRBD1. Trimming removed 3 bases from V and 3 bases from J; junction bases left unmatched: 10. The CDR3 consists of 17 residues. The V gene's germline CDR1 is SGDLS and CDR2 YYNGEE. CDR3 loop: CASSERTGGPLTDTQYF. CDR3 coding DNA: TGTGCCAGCAGCGAAAGGACAGGGGGACCCCTTACAGATACGCAGTATTTT.

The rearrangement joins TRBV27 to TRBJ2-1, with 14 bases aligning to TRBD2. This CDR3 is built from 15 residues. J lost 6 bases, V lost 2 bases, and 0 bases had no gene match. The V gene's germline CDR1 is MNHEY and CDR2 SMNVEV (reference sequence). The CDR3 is CASSLGTSGGNEQFF. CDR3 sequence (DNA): TGTGCCAGCAGTTTAGGGACTAGCGGGGGCAATGAGCAGTTCTTC.

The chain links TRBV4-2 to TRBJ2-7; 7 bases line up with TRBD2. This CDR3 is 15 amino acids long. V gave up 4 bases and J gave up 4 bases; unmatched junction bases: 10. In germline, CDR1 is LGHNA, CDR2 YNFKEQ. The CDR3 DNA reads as TGTGCCAGCAGCCCAACGAGCGGGAACGGTTACGAGCAGTACTTC. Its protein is CASSPTSGNGYEQYF.

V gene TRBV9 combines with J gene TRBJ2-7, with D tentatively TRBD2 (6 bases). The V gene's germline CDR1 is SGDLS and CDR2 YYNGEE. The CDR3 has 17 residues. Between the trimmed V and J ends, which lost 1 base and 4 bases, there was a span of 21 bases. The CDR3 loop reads CASSVSSAGRGLYEQYF. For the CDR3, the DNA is TGTGCCAGCAGCGTATCCTCGGCGGGTCGGGGACTGTACGAGCAGTACTTC.

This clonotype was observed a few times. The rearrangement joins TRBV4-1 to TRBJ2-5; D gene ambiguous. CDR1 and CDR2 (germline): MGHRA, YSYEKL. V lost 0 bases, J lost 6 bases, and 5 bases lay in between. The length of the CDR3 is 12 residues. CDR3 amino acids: CASSQDVQTQYF. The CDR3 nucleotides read TGCGCCAGCAGCCAAGATGTCCAGACCCAGTACTTC.

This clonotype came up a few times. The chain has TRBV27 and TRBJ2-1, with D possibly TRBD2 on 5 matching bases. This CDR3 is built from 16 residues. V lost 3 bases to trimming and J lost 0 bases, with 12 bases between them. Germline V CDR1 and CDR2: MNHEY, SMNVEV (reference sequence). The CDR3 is CASSFPRGSSYNEQFF. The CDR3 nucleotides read TGTGCCAGCAGTTTCCCCCGGGGAAGCTCCTACAATGAGCAGTTCTTC.

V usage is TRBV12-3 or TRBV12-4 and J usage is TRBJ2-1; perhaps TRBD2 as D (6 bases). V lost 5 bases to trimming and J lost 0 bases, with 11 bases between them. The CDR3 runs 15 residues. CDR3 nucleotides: TGTGCCAGCAGTCGGGACTTCCACTCCTACAATGAGCAGTTCTTC. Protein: CASSRDFHSYNEQFF.

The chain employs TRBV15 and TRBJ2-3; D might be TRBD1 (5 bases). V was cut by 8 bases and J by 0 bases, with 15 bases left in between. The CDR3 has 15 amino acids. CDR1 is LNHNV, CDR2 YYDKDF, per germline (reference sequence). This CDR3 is CATSPTATSTDTQYF. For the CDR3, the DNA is TGTGCCACCTCCCCGACAGCTACTAGCACAGATACGCAGTATTTT.

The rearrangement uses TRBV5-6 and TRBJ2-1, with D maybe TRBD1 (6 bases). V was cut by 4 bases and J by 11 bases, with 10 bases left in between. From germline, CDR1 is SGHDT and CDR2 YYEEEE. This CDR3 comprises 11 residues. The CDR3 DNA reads TGTGCCAGCAGCAAAGGGACACAGCAGTTCTTC. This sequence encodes CASSKGTQQFF. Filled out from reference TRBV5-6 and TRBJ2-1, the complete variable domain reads DAGVTQSPTHLIKTRGQQVTLRCSPKSGHDTVSWYQQALGQGPQFIFQYYEEEERQRGNFPDRFSGHQFPNYSSELNVNALLLGDSALYLCASSKGTQQFFGPGTRLTVL.

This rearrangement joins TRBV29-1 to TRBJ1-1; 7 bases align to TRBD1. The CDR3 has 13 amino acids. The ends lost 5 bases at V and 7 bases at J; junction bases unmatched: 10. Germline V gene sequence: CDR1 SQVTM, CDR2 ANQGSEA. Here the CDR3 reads CSVLRGGAGEAFF. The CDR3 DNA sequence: TGCAGCGTTTTGAGAGGGGGCGCGGGTGAAGCTTTCTTT. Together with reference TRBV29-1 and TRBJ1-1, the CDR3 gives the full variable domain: SAVISQKPSRDICQRGTSLTIQCQVDSQVTMMFWYRQQPGQSLTLIATANQGSEATYESGFVIDKFPISRPNLTFSTLTVSNMSPEDSSIYLCSVLRGGAGEAFFGQGTRLTVV.

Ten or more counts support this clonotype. The CDR3 protein is CASSQASYEQYF. The CDR3 DNA is TGTGCCAGCAGCCAGGCTTCCTACGAGCAGTACTTC. The gene calls are TRBV14 and TRBJ2-7; D remains ambiguous. CDR3 size: 12 residues. Trimming removed 3 bases from V and 1 base from J, with 4 bases in between. Germline CDR1 and CDR2: SGHDN and FVKESK. Full variable domain (outside the CDR3, taken from reference TRBV14 and TRBJ2-7): EAGVTQFPSHSVIEKGQTVTLRCDPISGHDNLYWYRRVMGKEIKFLLHFVKESKQDESGMPNNRFLAERTGGTYSTLKVQPAELEDSGVYFCASSQASYEQYFGPGTRLTVT.

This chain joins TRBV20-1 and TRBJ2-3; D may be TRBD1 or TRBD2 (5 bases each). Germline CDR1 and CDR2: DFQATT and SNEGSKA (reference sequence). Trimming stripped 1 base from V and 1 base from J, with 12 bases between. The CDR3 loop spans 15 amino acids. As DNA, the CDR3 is TGCAGTGCTAGAGGCCCTAGCAGGGGCACAGATACGCAGTATTTT. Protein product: CSARGPSRGTDTQYF.

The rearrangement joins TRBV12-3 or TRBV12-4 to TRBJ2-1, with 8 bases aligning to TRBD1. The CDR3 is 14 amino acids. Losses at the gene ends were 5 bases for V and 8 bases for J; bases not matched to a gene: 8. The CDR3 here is CASSTLGQAYEQFF. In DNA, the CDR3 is TGTGCCAGCAGTACCCTGGGACAGGCGTATGAGCAGTTCTTC.

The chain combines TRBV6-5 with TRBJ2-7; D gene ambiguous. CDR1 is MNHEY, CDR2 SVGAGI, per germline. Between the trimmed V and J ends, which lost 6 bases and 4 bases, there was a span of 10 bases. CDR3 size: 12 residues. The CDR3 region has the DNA TGTGCCAGCAGCCCTGCGCGGTACGAGCAGTACTTC. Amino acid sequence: CASSPARYEQYF.

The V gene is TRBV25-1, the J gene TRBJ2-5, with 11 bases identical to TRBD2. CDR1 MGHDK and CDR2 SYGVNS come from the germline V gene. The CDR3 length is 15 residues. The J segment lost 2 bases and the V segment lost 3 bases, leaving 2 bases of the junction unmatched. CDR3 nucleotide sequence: TGTGCCAGCAGTGAGTCTAGCGGGGGGCAAGAGACCCAGTACTTC. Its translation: CASSESSGGQETQYF.